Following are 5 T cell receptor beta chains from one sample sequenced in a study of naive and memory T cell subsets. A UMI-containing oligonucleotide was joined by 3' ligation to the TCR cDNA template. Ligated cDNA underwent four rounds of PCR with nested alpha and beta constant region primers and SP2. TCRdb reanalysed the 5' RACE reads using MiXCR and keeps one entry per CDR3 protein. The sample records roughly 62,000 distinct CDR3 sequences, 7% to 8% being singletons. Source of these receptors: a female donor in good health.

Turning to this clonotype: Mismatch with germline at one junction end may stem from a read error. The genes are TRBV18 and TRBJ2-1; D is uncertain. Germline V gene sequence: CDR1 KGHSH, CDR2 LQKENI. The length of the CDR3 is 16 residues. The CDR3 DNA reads TGTGCCAGCTCACCCCCATTAAGGAGTGCCTACGATGAGCAGTTCTTC. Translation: CASSPPLRSAYDEQFF. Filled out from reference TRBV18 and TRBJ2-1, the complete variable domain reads NAGVMQNPRHLVRRRGQEARLRCSPMKGHSHVYWYRQLPEEGLKFMVYLQKENIIDESGMPKERFSAEFPKEGPSILRIQQVVRGDSAAYFCASSPPLRSAYDEQFFGPGTRLTVL.

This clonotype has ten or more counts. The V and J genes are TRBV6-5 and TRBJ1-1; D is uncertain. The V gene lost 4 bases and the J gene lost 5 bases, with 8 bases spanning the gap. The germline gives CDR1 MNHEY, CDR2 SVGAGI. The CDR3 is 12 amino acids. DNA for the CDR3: TGTGCCAGCAGTTCCCGCTCGACTGAAGCTTTCTTT. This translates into CASSSRSTEAFF.

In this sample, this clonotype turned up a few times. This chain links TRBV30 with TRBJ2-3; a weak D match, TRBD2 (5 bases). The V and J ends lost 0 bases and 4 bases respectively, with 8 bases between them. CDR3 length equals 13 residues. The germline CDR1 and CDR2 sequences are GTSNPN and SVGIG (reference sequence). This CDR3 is CAWSVRGSDTQYF. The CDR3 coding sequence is TGTGCCTGGAGTGTACGAGGGTCAGATACGCAGTATTTT. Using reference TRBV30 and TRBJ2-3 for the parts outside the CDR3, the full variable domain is SQTIHQWPATLVQPVGSPLSLECTVEGTSNPNLYWYRQAAGRGLQLLFYSVGIGQISSEVPQNLSASRPQDRQFILSSKKLLLSDSGFYLCAWSVRGSDTQYFGPGTRLTVL.

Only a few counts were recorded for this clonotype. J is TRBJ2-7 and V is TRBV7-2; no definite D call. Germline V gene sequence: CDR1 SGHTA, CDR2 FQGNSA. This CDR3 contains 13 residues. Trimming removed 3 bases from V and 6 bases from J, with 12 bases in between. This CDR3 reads CASSLSAPGEQYF. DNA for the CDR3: TGTGCCAGCAGCTTGAGCGCCCCCGGCGAGCAGTACTTC. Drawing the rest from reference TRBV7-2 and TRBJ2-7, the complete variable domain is GAGVSQSPSNKVTEKGKDVELRCDPISGHTALYWYRQSLGQGLEFLIYFQGNSAPDKSGLPSDRFSAERTGGSVSTLTIQRTQQEDSAVYLCASSLSAPGEQYFGPGTRLTVT.

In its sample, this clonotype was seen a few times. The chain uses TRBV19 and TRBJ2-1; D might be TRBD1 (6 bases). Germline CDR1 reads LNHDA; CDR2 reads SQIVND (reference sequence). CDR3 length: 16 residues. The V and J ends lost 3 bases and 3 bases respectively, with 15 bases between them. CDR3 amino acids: CASSISPDSLYNEQFF. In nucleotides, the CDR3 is TGTGCCAGTAGTATCAGTCCGGACAGCCTCTACAATGAGCAGTTCTTC.